The 29 T cell receptor beta chains reported below all come from one sample, sequenced in a study of blood T cell repertoires in COVID-19 (dated by TCRdb to the early 2020s). Receptor libraries were prepared by the immunoSEQ multiplex PCR assay. TCRdb holds this immuneACCESS table with in-frame rearrangements only. Some clones are missing; in checked studies, unresolved V genes explain under half, and the rest has no known cause. This sample holds 90,000 to 130,000 clones; roughly 82% were observed only once. The top ten constitute 15% to 20% of the sample. The source material was peripheral blood. All receptors come from a woman aged 55-75 years with acute or convalescent COVID-19.

The rearrangement uses TRBV5-6 and TRBJ2-2; D remains unclear. The length of the CDR3 is 16 residues. Germline assignment: CDR1 SGHDT and CDR2 YYEEEE. Trimming took 2 bases from V and 4 from J, leaving 15 bases between them. The DNA for the CDR3 is TGTGCCAGCAGCTTATTAACCGGCGGTAGCACCGGGGAGCTGTTTTTT. Amino acid sequence: CASSLLTGGSTGELFF. Complete variable domain (other parts from reference TRBV5-6 and TRBJ2-2): DAGVTQSPTHLIKTRGQQVTLRCSPKSGHDTVSWYQQALGQGPQFIFQYYEEEERQRGNFPDRFSGHQFPNYSSELNVNALLLGDSALYLCASSLLTGGSTGELFFGEGSRLTVL.

The rearrangement uses TRBV5-1 and TRBJ2-7, with 9 bases that match TRBD1. The length of the CDR3 is 15 residues. The germline V gene has CDR1 SGHRS and CDR2 YFSETQ. Unmatched junction bases numbered 1, after V lost 0 bases and J lost 0 bases. The CDR3, as DNA: TGCGCCAGCAGCTTGGGGACAGGGGACTCCTACGAGCAGTACTTC. Translated, it gives CASSLGTGDSYEQYF.

The chain combines TRBV11-2 with TRBJ2-4; no definite D call. CDR1 and CDR2 from the germline V gene are SGHAT and FQNNGV. V was trimmed by 2 bases and J by 6 bases, leaving 11 bases between them. The CDR3 totals 14 residues. In DNA form, the CDR3 reads TGTGCCAGCAGCTTATCATCGAGAGGAAACATTCAGTACTTC. Translating it yields CASSLSSRGNIQYF.

V usage is TRBV14 and J usage is TRBJ2-1; D is perhaps TRBD1 (6 bases). There are 13 residues in the CDR3. The germline V and J ends were trimmed by 4 bases and 4 bases, with 8 bases remaining between them. Germline V lookup: CDR1 SGHDN, CDR2 FVKESK. This CDR3 reads CASSRGQYNEQFF. DNA for the CDR3: TGTGCCAGCAGCCGGGGGCAGTACAATGAGCAGTTCTTC.

This rearrangement joins TRBV27 to TRBJ2-7; 10 bases match TRBD1. Germline V gene lookup returns CDR1 MNHEY and CDR2 SMNVEV (reference sequence). The CDR3 contains 15 residues. The ends lost 3 bases at V and 4 bases at J; junction bases unmatched: 6. The CDR3 protein is CASSFRGQGGYEQYF. The DNA for the CDR3 is TGTGCCAGCAGTTTTCGCGGACAGGGGGGGTACGAGCAGTACTTC.

This sequence joins TRBV12-3 or TRBV12-4 and TRBJ1-6, with a tentative D call TRBD1 (6 bases). Between the trimmed V and J ends, which lost 2 bases and 9 bases, there was a span of 8 bases. This CDR3 region has 13 residues. Written as DNA, the CDR3 is TGTGCCAGCAGTTTAACAGGGTTTTCACCCCTCCACTTT. Residues: CASSLTGFSPLHF.

The chain links TRBV6-5 to TRBJ1-2; the D gene is possibly TRBD1 (5 bases). CDR1 and CDR2 (germline): MNHEY, SVGAGI. Trimming removed 6 bases at V and 2 bases at J, with 13 bases between. The CDR3 covers 14 residues. CDR3 sequence (DNA): TGTGCCAGCAGAGGTGGGGGGACGAACTATGGCTACACCTTC. Protein sequence: CASRGGGTNYGYTF.

This chain joins TRBV15 and TRBJ2-7; a possible D gene is TRBD2 (6 bases). Trimming removed 0 bases at V and 4 bases at J, with 10 bases between. The CDR3 extends over 14 amino acids. Germline lookup yields CDR1 LNHNV and CDR2 YYDKDF (reference sequence). The CDR3 region is CATSRDTGRYEQYF. DNA of the CDR3: TGTGCCACCAGCAGAGATACGGGGAGGTACGAGCAGTACTTC.

V is TRBV14 and J is TRBJ1-5, with D tentatively TRBD1 (5 bases). Trimming shortened V by 7 bases and J by 3 bases, and 19 bases separated the two germline ends. The CDR3 spans 16 residues. CDR1 is SGHDN, CDR2 FVKESK, per germline. The CDR3 loop reads CASTRAGGRINQPQHF. Written as DNA, the CDR3 is TGTGCCAGCACGCGGGCGGGGGGTCGGATCAATCAGCCCCAGCATTTT. Looking up the rest from reference TRBV14 and TRBJ1-5 gives the full variable domain: EAGVTQFPSHSVIEKGQTVTLRCDPISGHDNLYWYRRVMGKEIKFLLHFVKESKQDESGMPNNRFLAERTGGTYSTLKVQPAELEDSGVYFCASTRAGGRINQPQHFGDGTRLSIL.

The V gene is TRBV3-1 (or the pseudogene TRBV3-2), the J gene TRBJ1-1; no reliable D call. This CDR3 contains 13 residues. V lost 8 bases to trimming and J lost 1 base, with 11 bases between them. In germline, CDR1 is LGHDT, CDR2 YNNKEL (reference sequence). This CDR3 reads CASRARPNTEAFF. The DNA for the CDR3 is TGTGCCAGCCGAGCCAGGCCGAACACTGAAGCTTTCTTT.

This clone was recorded once. This chain links TRBV28 with TRBJ1-5; TRBD1 is a possible D gene (6 bases). Between the trimmed V and J ends, which lost 6 bases and 0 bases, there was a span of 6 bases. The CDR3 totals 13 residues. Germline assignment: CDR1 MDHEN and CDR2 SYDVKM. The CDR3 spells CASRGHSNQPQHF. The CDR3 region has the DNA TGTGCCAGCAGGGGACATAGCAATCAGCCCCAGCATTTT.

V is TRBV2 and J is TRBJ1-6; 7 bases agree with TRBD1. CDR3 size: 14 residues. V was pared by 6 bases and J by 9 bases, with 8 bases of the junction left unmatched. Germline-derived CDR1 and CDR2 are SNHLY and FYNNEI. This CDR3 reads CASRGDSTGSPLHF. CDR3 nucleotide sequence: TGTGCCAGCAGGGGGGACAGCACGGGTTCACCCCTCCACTTT.

This clone was found once. This chain connects TRBV6-2 or TRBV6-3 to TRBJ1-2; 8 bases agree with TRBD1. CDR3 size: 14 residues. CDR1 is MNHEY, CDR2 SVGEGT, per germline. Germline trimming cut 5 bases from V and 4 bases from J; bases unmatched to any gene: 6. The CDR3 DNA follows: TGTGCCAGCAGTCCGACAGGGGCGGGCTATGGCTACACCTTC. As protein: CASSPTGAGYGYTF.

This chain uses TRBV19 with TRBJ1-2; tentatively, D is TRBD1 (5 bases). Germline CDR1 and CDR2: LNHDA and SQIVND (reference sequence). Trimming removed 3 bases from V and 5 bases from J, with 13 bases in between. This CDR3 is built from 14 residues. The CDR3 is CASSIGGTSYGYTF. DNA for the CDR3: TGTGCCAGTAGTATCGGGGGTACGAGTTATGGCTACACCTTC.

Concerning this clone: The same CDR3 is also encoded by other DNA sequences in this sample. The chain carries TRBV30 and TRBJ1-5; perhaps TRBD1 as D (6 bases). The V gene's germline CDR1 is GTSNPN and CDR2 SVGIG (reference sequence). V lost 0 bases and J 5 bases, leaving 11 bases between the germline ends. This CDR3 contains 14 residues. As DNA, the CDR3 is TGTGCCTGGAGTGTCTTACAGGGCGATCAGCCCCAGCATTTT. It codes for CAWSVLQGDQPQHF.

This chain uses TRBV2 with TRBJ2-5, with TRBD2 matching 10 bases. Unmatched junction bases numbered 5, after V lost 5 bases and J lost 5 bases. CDR3 size: 14 residues. Germline V gene lookup returns CDR1 SNHLY and CDR2 FYNNEI. The CDR3, as DNA: TGTGCCAGCAGTTTAGCGGGGGGAGAGGAGACCCAGTACTTC. It encodes CASSLAGGEETQYF.

The chain joins TRBV3-1 (or the pseudogene TRBV3-2) to TRBJ2-6; TRBD2 might be the D (5 bases). V was shortened by 3 bases and J by 6 bases, with 6 bases between the two germline ends. Germline CDR1 reads LGHDT; CDR2 reads YNNKEL (reference sequence). CDR3 size: 13 residues. CDR3 loop: CASSQGEANVLTF. CDR3 bases: TGTGCCAGCAGCCAGGGAGAGGCCAACGTCCTGACTTTC.

This clone was observed a few times. The chain joins TRBV16 to TRBJ1-5; possible D gene TRBD1, 5 bases. The CDR3 has 13 amino acids. Trimming took off 6 bases at V and 4 bases at J, with 10 bases between the two ends. The germline V gene encodes CDR1 KGHSY and CDR2 FQNENV. This chain's CDR3 is CASSRTLNQPQHF. The CDR3 DNA sequence: TGTGCCAGCAGTCGGACATTAAATCAGCCCCAGCATTTT. The whole variable domain, filled in from reference TRBV16 and TRBJ1-5, reads GEEVAQTPKHLVRGEGQKAKLYCAPIKGHSYVFWYQQVLKNEFKFLISFQNENVFDETGMPKERFSAKCLPNSPCSLEIQATKLEDSAVYFCASSRTLNQPQHFGDGTRLSIL.

V gene TRBV18 combines with J gene TRBJ2-1; perhaps TRBD2 as D (6 bases). V lost 5 bases and J 0 bases, leaving 17 bases between the germline ends. Per germline, CDR1 KGHSH and CDR2 LQKENI. There are 17 residues in the CDR3. Written as DNA, the CDR3 is TGTGCCAGCTCAGCGCTAGCCGGGACTTTCTCCTACAATGAGCAGTTCTTC. It encodes CASSALAGTFSYNEQFF.

The chain combines TRBV2 with TRBJ1-1, with D uncertain. The V gene's germline CDR1 is SNHLY and CDR2 FYNNEI. This CDR3 has 13 residues. V lost 3 bases to trimming and J lost 0 bases, with 5 bases between them. The CDR3 DNA follows: TGTGCCAGCAGTGACGACATGAACACTGAAGCTTTCTTT. Its translation is CASSDDMNTEAFF.

V usage is TRBV5-1 and J usage is TRBJ1-6; D uncertain. Germline values: CDR1 SGHRS, CDR2 YFSETQ. This CDR3 comprises 12 residues. Trimming took off 3 bases at V and 5 bases at J, with 3 bases between the two ends. CDR3: CASSSNNSPLHF. Here the CDR3 DNA reads TGCGCCAGCAGCTCTAATAATTCACCCCTCCACTTT. The full variable domain, its missing parts supplied by reference TRBV5-1 and TRBJ1-6, is KAGVTQTPRYLIKTRGQQVTLSCSPISGHRSVSWYQQTPGQGLQFLFEYFSETQRNKGNFPGRFSGRQFSNSRSEMNVSTLELGDSALYLCASSSNNSPLHFGNGTRLTVT.

This chain uses TRBV5-1 with TRBJ2-2, with TRBD1 identical over 9 bases. The germline gives CDR1 SGHRS, CDR2 YFSETQ. The CDR3 is 15 residues long. Unmatched junction bases numbered 6, after V lost 4 bases and J lost 5 bases. The CDR3 sequence: CASSPGTGRTGELFF. The CDR3 bases are TGCGCCAGCAGCCCCGGGACAGGGAGGACCGGGGAGCTGTTTTTT.

This rearrangement joins TRBV12-3 or TRBV12-4 to TRBJ2-1; possibly TRBD2 for D (6 bases). Trimming pared 5 bases from V and 14 bases from J, leaving 16 bases between. The CDR3 sequence is 12 residues long. The CDR3: CASSVGTDFKFF. CDR3 nucleotide sequence: TGTGCCAGCAGTGTAGGGACTGACTTTAAGTTCTTC.

The chain recombines TRBV3-1 (or the pseudogene TRBV3-2) with TRBJ2-7; TRBD2 might be the D (5 bases). V lost 1 base and J 4 bases, leaving 5 bases between the germline ends. Germline CDR1 is LGHDT and CDR2 is YNNKEL (reference sequence). The CDR3 spans 12 residues. Written as DNA, the CDR3 is TGTGCCAGCAGCCAAGGGAGGTACGAGCAGTACTTC. Its protein product is CASSQGRYEQYF.

This rearrangement joins TRBV27 to TRBJ1-2; D is undetermined. The germline V gene encodes CDR1 MNHEY and CDR2 SMNVEV (reference sequence). With 3 bases removed from V and 4 bases from J, the gap between germline ends came to 12 bases. The CDR3 has 14 residues. The CDR3, as DNA: TGTGCCAGCAGTTTTAGGTCCCCGGGCTATGGCTACACCTTC. Its protein product is CASSFRSPGYGYTF.

The chain is built from TRBV27 and TRBJ1-1, with D perhaps matching TRBD1 (6 bases). Germline CDR1 reads MNHEY; CDR2 reads SMNVEV (reference sequence). The V end was cut by 3 bases, the J end by 4 bases, with 18 bases between. This CDR3 comprises 16 residues. As DNA, the CDR3 is TGTGCCAGCAGTTTTCCACCACAGGGTAGAGCCACTGAAGCTTTCTTT. It yields the protein CASSFPPQGRATEAFF.

The chain links TRBV27 to TRBJ1-2, with D uncertain. The germline V gene has CDR1 MNHEY and CDR2 SMNVEV (reference sequence). The CDR3 is 14 residues long. Trimming pared 3 bases from V and 4 bases from J, leaving 12 bases between. The CDR3, as DNA: TGTGCCAGCAGTTTCGGGATAGGGTTCTATGGCTACACCTTC. Amino acid sequence: CASSFGIGFYGYTF.

This clone has more than one count but fewer than ten. This chain connects TRBV19 to TRBJ1-5; 7 bases align to TRBD1. The trim removed 3 bases at V and 0 bases at J, leaving 14 bases unmatched. CDR1 LNHDA and CDR2 SQIVND come from the germline V gene (reference sequence). The CDR3 loop spans 19 amino acids. The CDR3 DNA sequence: TGTGCCAGTAGTATGTCGCAGTACAGGGGAGTAAATAGCAATCAGCCCCAGCATTTT. Protein: CASSMSQYRGVNSNQPQHF.

As to this clone: One end of the junction fails to match germline, which may point to a read error. This sequence joins TRBV24-1 and TRBJ1-1; 7 positions match TRBD1. The CDR3 sequence is 12 residues long. Germline V gene data show CDR1 as KGHDR and CDR2 as SFDVKD. The CDR3 bases are TGTGCCACCGGAAACTCTCCGGGACAGCTTATCTTT. Translating gives CATGNSPGQLIF.